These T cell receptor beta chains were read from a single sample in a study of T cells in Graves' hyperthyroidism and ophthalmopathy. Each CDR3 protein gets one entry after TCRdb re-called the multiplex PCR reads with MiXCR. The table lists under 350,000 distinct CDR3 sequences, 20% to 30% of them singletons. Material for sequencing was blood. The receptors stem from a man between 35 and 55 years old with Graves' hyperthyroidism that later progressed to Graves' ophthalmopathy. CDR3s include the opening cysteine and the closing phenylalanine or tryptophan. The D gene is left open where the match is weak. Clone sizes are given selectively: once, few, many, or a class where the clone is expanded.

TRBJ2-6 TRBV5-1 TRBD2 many TGCGCCAGCAGCTTGACTAGCGGGCTACGAGGTGGGGCCAACGTCCTGACTTTC CASSLTSGLRGGANVLTF
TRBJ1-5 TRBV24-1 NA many TGTGCCACCAGTAGGTCCACTAGCAATCAGCCCCAGCATTTT CATSRSTSNQPQHF
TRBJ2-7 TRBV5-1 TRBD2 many TGCGCCAGCAGAGAAGCGGGAGGGATCTACGAGCAGTACTTC CASREAGGIYEQYF
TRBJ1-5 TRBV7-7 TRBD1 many TGTGCCAGCAGCTTAGTAGTGAAGGGACAGGGGGCGAGGATTTGCAATCAGCCCCAGCATTTT CASSLVVKGQGARICNQPQHF
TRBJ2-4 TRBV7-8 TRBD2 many TGTGCCAGCAGCTCAAGGCCTAGCGGGATGGGTAACATTCAGTACTTC CASSSRPSGMGNIQYF
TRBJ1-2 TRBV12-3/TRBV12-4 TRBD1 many TGTGCCAGCAGTAGGGGGGACAGGGGGAACTATGGCTACACCTTC CASSRGDRGNYGYTF
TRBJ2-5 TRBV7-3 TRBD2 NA TGTGCCAGCAGCCTAGCGGGAACCCAAGAGACCCAGTACTTC CASSLAGTQETQYF
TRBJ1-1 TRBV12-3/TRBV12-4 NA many TGTGCCAGCAGTTTTGGACAATCGGTTAACACTGAAGCTTTCTTT CASSFGQSVNTEAFF
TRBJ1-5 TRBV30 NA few TGTGCCTGGAGTTATAGCGATCAGCCCCAGCATTTT CAWSYSDQPQHF
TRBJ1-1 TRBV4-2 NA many TGTGCCAGCAGCCAGGCCCTTCAATTGAACACTGAAGCTTTCTTT CASSQALQLNTEAFF
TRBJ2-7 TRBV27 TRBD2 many TGTGCCAGCAGTTCCCCGCGGGGGTACGAGCAGTACTTC CASSSPRGYEQYF
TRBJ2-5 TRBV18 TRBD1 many TGTGCCAGCTCACCGAGGACAGGGCCTGAAGAGACCCAGTACTTC CASSPRTGPEETQYF
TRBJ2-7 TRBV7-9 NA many TGTGCCAGCAGCAGAAATGGAGGGAACGACGGATACGAGCAGTACTTC CASSRNGGNDGYEQYF
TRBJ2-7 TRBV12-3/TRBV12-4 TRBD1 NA TGTGCCAGCAGTTTAGACGGACAGGGAAGGTCCTACGAGCAGTACTTC CASSLDGQGRSYEQYF
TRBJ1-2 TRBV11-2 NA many TGTGCCAGCAGCTCCGAAGGTGGTCCGGGGACCTTC CASSSEGGPGTF
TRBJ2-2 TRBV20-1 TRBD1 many TGCAGTGCTAGAGGACAGGGGGCTAGCACCGGGGAGCTGTTTTTT CSARGQGASTGELFF
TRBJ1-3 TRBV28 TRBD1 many TGTGCCAGCACGGGGACAGGGGTTCACACCATATATTTT CASTGTGVHTIYF
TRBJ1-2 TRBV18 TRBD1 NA TGTGCCAGCTCCCAAGGGACAGGGACTGGCTACACCTTC CASSQGTGTGYTF
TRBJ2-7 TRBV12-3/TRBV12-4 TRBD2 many TGTGCCAGCAGAAAAAGGACTAGCGGGACCTACGAGCAGTACTTC CASRKRTSGTYEQYF
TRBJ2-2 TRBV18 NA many TGTGCCAGCTCACCATCGGCAGGACCGAACACCGGGGAGCTGTTTTTT CASSPSAGPNTGELFF
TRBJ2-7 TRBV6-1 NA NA TGTGCCAGCAGGAAGGATCCTAGCTCCTACGAGCAGTACTTC CASRKDPSSYEQYF
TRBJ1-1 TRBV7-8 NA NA TGTGCCAGCAGCTTAGCGGCGGAAGGTGAAGCTTTCTTT CASSLAAEGEAFF
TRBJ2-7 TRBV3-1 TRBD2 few TGTGCCAGCAGCCAAACCGGGACTAGCGGGACCGAGCAGTACTTC CASSQTGTSGTEQYF
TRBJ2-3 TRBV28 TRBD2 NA TGTGCCAGCAGTTTATCGGGACTAGCGGGTTCGCCTAGCACAGATACGCAGTATTTT CASSLSGLAGSPSTDTQYF
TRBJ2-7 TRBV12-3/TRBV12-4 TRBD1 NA TGTGCCAGCAGTGAACCGGGACAGGGCTTCTACGAGCAGTACTTC CASSEPGQGFYEQYF
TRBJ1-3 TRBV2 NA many TGTGCCAGCGTAACAGGCAAGCGATCCGGAAACACCATATATTTT CASVTGKRSGNTIYF
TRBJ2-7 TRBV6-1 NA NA TGTGCCAGCACCCGAAGGGAGGGGACAGGTTCCTACGAGCAGTACTTC CASTRREGTGSYEQYF
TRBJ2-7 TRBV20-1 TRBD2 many TGCAGTGCTAGTTATGGGACTAGCGGCTCCTACGAGCAGTACTTC CSASYGTSGSYEQYF
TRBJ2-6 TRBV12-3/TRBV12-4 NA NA TGTGCCACTAGGATCTCTGGGGCCAACGTCCTGACTTTC CATRISGANVLTF
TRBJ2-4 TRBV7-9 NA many TGTGCCAGCAGCTTAGGACAGAAACCGGGACTTAAAACTCAGTACTTC CASSLGQKPGLKTQYF
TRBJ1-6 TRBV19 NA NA TGTGCCAGCAGCCTGACAGGTCTAACCTATAATTCACCCCTCCACTTT CASSLTGLTYNSPLHF
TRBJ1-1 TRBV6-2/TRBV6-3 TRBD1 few TGTGCCACCAACAGGGGGGGGATGAACACTGAAGCTTTCTTT CATNRGGMNTEAFF
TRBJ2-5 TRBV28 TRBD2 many TGTGCCAGCAGTTTCTTCGCATCGGGTCTAGCGGACCAAGAGACCCAGTACTTC CASSFFASGLADQETQYF
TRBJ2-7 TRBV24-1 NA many TGTGCCACCAGTGATTTCGGGGGTCCCCATCCTTACGAGCAGTACTTC CATSDFGGPHPYEQYF
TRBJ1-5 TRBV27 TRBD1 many TGTGCCAGCAGGAGGGACAGGGATGTAGAGCCCCAGCATTTT CASRRDRDVEPQHF
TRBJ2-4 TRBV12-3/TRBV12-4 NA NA TGTGCCAGCAGTTTATACGGACAGACCATAGCCAAAAACATTCAGTACTTC CASSLYGQTIAKNIQYF
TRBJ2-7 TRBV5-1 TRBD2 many TGCGCCAGCAGCGCGACCGGGACTAGCGGGAACGAGCAGTACTTC CASSATGTSGNEQYF
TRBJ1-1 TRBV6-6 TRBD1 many TGTGCCAGCAGTTACGCCCCGCCTGGGACAGGGAGGTTCATGAACACTGAAGCTTTCTTT CASSYAPPGTGRFMNTEAFF
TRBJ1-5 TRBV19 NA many TGTGCCAGTAGTATTCGTGGGTTGAATAATCTTCCAGGGAAAGGGAGCAATCAGCCCCAGCATTTT CASSIRGLNNLPGKGSNQPQHF
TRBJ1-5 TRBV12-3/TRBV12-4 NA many TGTGCCAGCGTTGGAGCAGGTACGAGCAATCAGCCCCAGCATTTT CASVGAGTSNQPQHF
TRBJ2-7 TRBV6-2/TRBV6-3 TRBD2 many TGTGCCAGCAGGGGGACTAGCGGAACCTACGAGCAGTACTTC CASRGTSGTYEQYF
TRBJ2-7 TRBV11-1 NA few TGTGCCAGCAGCCAGGACAGGAGGGGAAACGAGCAGTACTTC CASSQDRRGNEQYF
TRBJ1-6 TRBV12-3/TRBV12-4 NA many TGTGCCAGCAGTTTAACCAGGGGATTTTCACCCCTCCACTTT CASSLTRGFSPLHF
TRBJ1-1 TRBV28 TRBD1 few TGTGCCAGCAGGACAGGACAGGGTCTAGGCACTGAAGCTTTCTTT CASRTGQGLGTEAFF
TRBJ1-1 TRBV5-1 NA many TGCGCCAGCAGCTCGAGGGCTCAGGGCTTGAACACTGAAGCTTTCTTT CASSSRAQGLNTEAFF
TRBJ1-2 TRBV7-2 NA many TGTGCCAGCAGCCGCCTCCCGGCAGGGCGGAATGGCTACACCTTC CASSRLPAGRNGYTF
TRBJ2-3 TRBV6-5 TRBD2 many TGTGCCAGCAAGTCGTGGGGGGGGAGCGGGAGGGCCTATTTTCCAGATACGCAGTATTTT CASKSWGGSGRAYFPDTQYF
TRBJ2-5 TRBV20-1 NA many TGCAGTGCCCCCTCGACAGCAAGAGGGACCCAGTACTTC CSAPSTARGTQYF
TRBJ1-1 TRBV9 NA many TGTGCCAGCAGCGTAGAGGGGGTCGGACAGACTGAAGCTTTCTTT CASSVEGVGQTEAFF
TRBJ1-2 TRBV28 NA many TGTGCCAGCAGACTTCTGGGGGGTCTCTATGGCTACACCTTC CASRLLGGLYGYTF
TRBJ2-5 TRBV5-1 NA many TGCGCCAGCAGCTTGCTGAGACGACAAGAGACCCAGTACTTC CASSLLRRQETQYF
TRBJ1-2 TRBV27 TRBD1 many TGTGCCAGCCGTAGTTCGACAGGGGGCGATTATGGCTACACCTTC CASRSSTGGDYGYTF
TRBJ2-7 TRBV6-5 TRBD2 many TGTGCCAGCACCCCAGCGGGAAACGGCTACGAGCAGTACTTC CASTPAGNGYEQYF
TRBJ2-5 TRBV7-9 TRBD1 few TGTGCCAGCAGCACCAGACAGGGGGCCCCAGAGACCCAGTACTTC CASSTRQGAPETQYF
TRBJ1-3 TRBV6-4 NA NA TGTGCCAGCAGCAAGACAGAAAACACCATATATTTT CASSKTENTIYF